This section outlines one TCR beta chain sequence together with its context. This sample stems from a study of identical twins. Each CDR3 protein is one row after TCRdb ran MiXCR on the 5' RACE reads. The sample yields roughly 720,000 distinct CDR3 sequences, 15% to 20% seen once. Germline assignment: CDR1 SGHKS and CDR2 YYEKEE (reference sequence). Trimming shortened V by 2 bases and J by 3 bases, and 11 bases separated the two germline ends. This CDR3 is 15 amino acids long. Healthy Caucasian donors formed the entire cohort. The sample also formed part of further work on T cells expressing NK-cell markers. From that paper: For several experiments, T cell sorting was restricted to the alpha-beta TCR population by means of an anti-gamma-delta TCR antibody. The leading position in the CD3+CD56-NKG2C+ fraction of several donors also went to these clonotypes.

Sequencing was carried out using PBMCs. The gene calls are TRBV5-5 and TRBJ2-2; D is uncertain. This clonotype originated in a woman between 18 and 30 years old in good health. The DNA of the CDR3 is TGTGCCAGCAGCTTATTAGGGTCGGACACCGGGGAGCTGTTTTTT. Translating it yields CASSLLGSDTGELFF.